The 13 T cell receptor beta chains listed next were all sequenced from one sample in a study of shared clonotypes between healthy human individuals (TCRdb year 2020). The library was obtained by the immunoSEQ multiplex PCR assay. TCRdb holds this immuneACCESS table with in-frame rearrangements only. Some clones are missing; in checked studies, unresolved V genes explain under half, and the rest has no known cause. This sample comprises roughly 1,500,000 clones, around 98.5% of them detected only once. 0.36% of the sample is held by the ten biggest clonotypes. The sequenced sample consisted of naive CD4+ T cells sorted from blood. In the paper's terms, the cell subset or site label means: CD45RA+ positively selected. The receptors were sampled from a man aged 25-45 years in good health.

V usage is TRBV19 and J usage is TRBJ2-7; the match to TRBD1 covers 7 bases. The junction had 9 bases not matched to a gene; V was cut back by 7 bases and J by 0 bases. Germline V gene lookup returns CDR1 LNHDA and CDR2 SQIVND (reference sequence). CDR3 length: 15 amino acids. The CDR3 is CASNPGAGGSYEQYF. CDR3 in DNA: TGTGCCAGTAACCCAGGGGCAGGGGGCTCCTACGAGCAGTACTTC.

This chain uses TRBV28 with TRBJ2-5, with D possibly TRBD1 on 5 matching bases. Germline V gives CDR1 MDHEN, CDR2 SYDVKM. The CDR3 has 15 residues. V lost 5 bases and J 5 bases, leaving 18 bases between the germline ends. The CDR3 region is CASSPIQVSKETQYF. CDR3 sequence (DNA): TGTGCCAGCAGTCCGATACAGGTTTCTAAGGAGACCCAGTACTTC.

The J gene is TRBJ1-2, the V gene TRBV5-1; 8 bases fit TRBD1. J gave up 4 bases and V 4 bases, and 3 bases lay outside the gene matches. Germline values: CDR1 SGHRS, CDR2 YFSETQ. The CDR3 has 13 amino acids. In DNA form, the CDR3 reads TGCGCCAGCAGCGGACAGGGCAGCTATGGCTACACCTTC. Translating gives CASSGQGSYGYTF. Supplemented by reference TRBV5-1 and TRBJ1-2, the full variable domain reads KAGVTQTPRYLIKTRGQQVTLSCSPISGHRSVSWYQQTPGQGLQFLFEYFSETQRNKGNFPGRFSGRQFSNSRSEMNVSTLELGDSALYLCASSGQGSYGYTFGSGTRLTVV.

The chain links TRBV18 to TRBJ2-5; no firm D call. This CDR3 region has 16 residues. From germline, CDR1 is KGHSH and CDR2 LQKENI. V lost 1 base and J lost 0, with 12 bases in between. The DNA for the CDR3 is TGTGCCAGCTCACCACAAATGGTTGGGAACCAAGAGACCCAGTACTTC. Amino acid sequence: CASSPQMVGNQETQYF.

Regarding this clone: The sample contains more than one DNA sequence encoding this CDR3. This sequence joins TRBV5-1 and TRBJ1-1; no clear D. CDR1 is SGHRS, CDR2 YFSETQ, per germline. The CDR3 has 14 amino acids. Trimming stripped 5 bases from V and 6 bases from J, with 17 bases between. CDR3 loop: CASSRGAPSAEAFF. CDR3 DNA: TGCGCCAGCAGTCGGGGAGCACCGAGTGCTGAAGCTTTCTTT.

The CDR3 here is CASSQERGPSGSSYNEQFF. Written as DNA, the CDR3 is TGTGCCAGCAGTCAAGAAAGGGGGCCTAGCGGGAGCTCCTACAATGAGCAGTTCTTC. The J gene is TRBJ2-1, the V gene TRBV27; 10 bases line up with TRBD2. The CDR3 runs 19 residues. Per germline, CDR1 MNHEY and CDR2 SMNVEV (reference sequence). Germline trimming cut 5 bases from V and 0 bases from J; bases unmatched to any gene: 13.

The chain employs TRBV7-2 and TRBJ2-7, with 7 bases identical to TRBD2. CDR3 length equals 16 residues. Germline CDR1 and CDR2: SGHTA and FQGNSA. The V gene end was trimmed by 2 bases and the J gene end by 2 bases; junction bases not matched to a gene: 9. The CDR3 is CASSLRETSVAYEQYF. Here the CDR3 DNA reads TGTGCCAGCAGCTTAAGGGAAACTAGCGTGGCCTACGAGCAGTACTTC. Looking up the rest from reference TRBV7-2 and TRBJ2-7 gives the full variable domain: GAGVSQSPSNKVTEKGKDVELRCDPISGHTALYWYRQSLGQGLEFLIYFQGNSAPDKSGLPSDRFSAERTGGSVSTLTIQRTQQEDSAVYLCASSLRETSVAYEQYFGPGTRLTVT.

This chain links TRBV7-3 with TRBJ1-1, with D uncertain. The CDR3 spans 12 residues. Germline assignment: CDR1 SGHTA and CDR2 FQGTGA. V was cut by 1 base and J by 4 bases, with 4 bases left in between. In DNA form, the CDR3 reads TGTGCCAGCAGCTTAAGGGGCACTGAAGCTTTCTTT. Its protein is CASSLRGTEAFF. The variable domain in full, completed from reference TRBV7-3 and TRBJ1-1, reads GAGVSQTPSNKVTEKGKYVELRCDPISGHTALYWYRQSLGQGPEFLIYFQGTGAADDSGLPNDRFFAVRPEGSVSTLKIQRTERGDSAVYLCASSLRGTEAFFGQGTRLTVV.

As DNA, the CDR3 is TGCAGCGTCCAGGGACAGGGGAACACTGAAGCTTTCTTT. Its protein product is CSVQGQGNTEAFF. The J gene is TRBJ1-1, the V gene TRBV29-1; 9 bases map to TRBD1. The trim removed 6 bases at V and 1 base at J, leaving 3 bases unmatched. Germline assignment: CDR1 SQVTM and CDR2 ANQGSEA. The CDR3 is 13 amino acids.

This chain links TRBV15 with TRBJ1-2; D unresolved. This CDR3 spans 13 amino acids. V was clipped by 3 bases and J by 4 bases, with 9 bases between them. Germline CDR1 reads LNHNV; CDR2 reads YYDKDF (reference sequence). The CDR3 region has the DNA TGTGCCACCAGCAGCGGCAGTCTCTATGGCTACACCTTC. It encodes CATSSGSLYGYTF.

The V gene is TRBV5-1, the J gene TRBJ2-3, with 9 bases identical to TRBD1. Germline V CDR1 and CDR2: SGHRS, YFSETQ. The CDR3 totals 16 residues. V was clipped by 0 bases and J by 2 bases; unmatched bases: 4. CDR3 in amino acids: CASSLAGTGFTDTQYF. CDR3 coding DNA: TGCGCCAGCAGCTTGGCCGGGACAGGGTTCACAGATACGCAGTATTTT.

This clone is a singleton in its sample. V is TRBV7-9 and J is TRBJ2-7; TRBD2 matches at 9 bases. Germline values: CDR1 SEHNR, CDR2 FQNEAQ (reference sequence). Trimming took 0 bases from V and 0 from J; bases not matched to a gene: 9. The length of the CDR3 is 18 residues. The CDR3 region is CASSLAHHLAGFSYEQYF. CDR3 coding DNA: TGTGCCAGCAGCTTAGCCCACCACCTAGCGGGATTCTCCTACGAGCAGTACTTC.

This clone was recorded only once. The V gene is TRBV28, the J gene TRBJ2-2; the D call may be TRBD1 or TRBD2 (5 bases each). This CDR3 has 15 residues. Germline V gene data show CDR1 as MDHEN and CDR2 as SYDVKM. Trimming pared 5 bases from V and 4 bases from J, leaving 14 bases between. The CDR3 is CASSPTGRATGELFF. The CDR3 coding sequence is TGTGCCAGCAGTCCGACGGGACGAGCCACCGGGGAGCTGTTTTTT.